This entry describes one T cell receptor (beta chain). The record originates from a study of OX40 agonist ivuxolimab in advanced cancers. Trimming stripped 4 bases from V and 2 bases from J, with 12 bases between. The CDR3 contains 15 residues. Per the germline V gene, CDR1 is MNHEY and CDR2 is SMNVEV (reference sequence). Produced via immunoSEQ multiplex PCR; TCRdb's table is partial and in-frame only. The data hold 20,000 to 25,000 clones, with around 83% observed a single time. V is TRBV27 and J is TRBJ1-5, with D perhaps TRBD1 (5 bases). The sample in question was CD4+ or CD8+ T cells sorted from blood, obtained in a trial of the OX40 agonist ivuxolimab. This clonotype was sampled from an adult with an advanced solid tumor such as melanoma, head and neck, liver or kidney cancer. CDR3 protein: CASSWGRGGNQPQHF. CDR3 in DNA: TGTGCCAGCAGTTGGGGCCGGGGTGGCAATCAGCCCCAGCATTTT.